The following is a T cell receptor (beta chain) sequence with its context. This clone has more than one count but fewer than ten. This receptor's antigen is unknown. Per-base quality was not reported, and no clone a single base away is much larger than it. At diagnosis, peripheral blood, uninvolved tumor-adjacent lung and tumor were collected and were preserved as a mix of fresh-frozen and FFPE material. For TCR repertoire profiling, the blood samples were analyzed as peripheral blood mononuclear cells. CDR1 is given as KGHSH and CDR2 as LQKENI, both from the germline V gene. Relative to germline, V is 6 bases shorter and J is 5 bases shorter, with 22 bases between their ends. Its CDR3 holds 16 amino acids, cysteine through phenylalanine. Just the 48-base CDR3 DNA is kept, in frame starting at base 1. The immunoSEQ Assay was used to sequence TCR beta CDR3 regions from DNA. Regarding the original processing steps: To compute T cell density, TCR beta template counts were normalized to usable DNA, which was estimated by amplifying housekeeping genes. Richness was estimated with the preseqR package, extrapolating to 400,000 templates for PBMC samples and 120,000 templates for tissue samples. Clonality was defined by subtracting Pielou's evenness from one. To identify tissue-enriched TCRs, differential abundance testing was run on productive amino-acid clonotypes with a minimum total count of 5 and an alpha of 0.1. The Jaccard Index and the Morisita Overlap Index were used to measure repertoire overlap between compartments. TCR beta CDR3s were clustered by GLIPH together with public tetramer-defined viral CDR3s, and at least three viral sequences plus V-gene enrichment were required for viral motifs. The table comes from immuneACCESS by way of TCRdb, which keeps in-frame sequences with V and J called. Part of the clones is missing from these tables; in studies checked, under half for an unresolved V gene and the rest for unknown reasons. That table supplies the V and J calls and clone size; D and trimming were determined from the DNA. In all, the sample holds fewer than 90,000 clones, and around 81% of those were seen once. The ten top clones hold about a fifth of the sample.

The data were obtained in a study of T cells in localized non-small cell lung cancer (dated by TCRdb to about 2020). Study-wide context: T cell repertoires of approximately 250 early-stage NSCLC patients were analyzed, with tumors being compared against uninvolved tumor-adjacent lungs. A mean age of around 66 years was recorded for the NSCLC patients, of whom under 150 were male and more than 85 were female. The cohort consisted of around 250 treatment-naive NSCLC patients whose localized lung tumors had been resected.

General findings and caveats noted by the study authors: Longer overall survival was associated with higher T cell density in blood, whereas shorter survival was associated with higher clonality in adjacent lung. Because multi-region sequencing of the tumors was not done, intratumor heterogeneity could not be ruled out. A median of 57 of the top 100 tumor clones turned up in the paired uninvolved adjacent lung, and approximately 30 of those clones also ranked among the top 100 of that same adjacent lung. Because the study design was exploratory, TCR variables were selected using unadjusted p-values without false-discovery rate correction. Uninvolved tumor-adjacent lung showed the highest T cell clonality, higher than tumor, which suggests more focused antigenic responses in the uninvolved tumor-adjacent lung.

This sequence was found in a man aged 40-75 years with stage II squamous cell lung carcinoma. The input for sequencing was PBMCs, taken before any cancer treatment. The chain uses TRBV18 and TRBJ1-2; D gene: possibly TRBD1, on 5 matching bases. The DNA sequence is TGTGCCAGCTCCCCTCCCGGGGCGGCGGTCCTGTATGGCTACACCTTC. This yields the protein CASSPPGAAVLYGYTF.